Below are 27 T cell receptor beta chains sequenced from a single sample in a study of shared clonotypes between healthy human individuals (dated by TCRdb to 2020 to 2022). Library prep was done by the immunoSEQ multiplex PCR assay. The immuneACCESS repertoire file appears here via TCRdb, limited to in-frame rearrangements. These files lack a portion of the clones; in checked studies, under half of the deficit traces to unresolved V genes, and the cause of the others is not known. Here the sample has under 600,000 clones; just over 75% occur a single time. The top ten clones comprise 12% of the sample. Input material: PBMCs. Receptors originate from a woman aged 40-49 years in good health. Some clones in this sample may be carry-over from other donors' samples.

The genes are TRBV11-2 and TRBJ1-4; D remains ambiguous. CDR1 SGHAT and CDR2 FQNNGV come from the germline V gene. CDR3 size: 13 residues. V lost 5 bases and J lost 8, with 12 bases in between. The CDR3 loop reads CASSLSPGEKLFF. CDR3 coding DNA: TGTGCCAGCAGCCTCAGCCCAGGAGAAAAACTGTTTTTT.

The chain couples TRBV2 to TRBJ1-5; TRBD1 might be the D (6 bases). The CDR3 totals 14 residues. V was shortened by 10 bases and J by 2 bases, with 15 bases between the two germline ends. The germline V gene encodes CDR1 SNHLY and CDR2 FYNNEI. The CDR3: CATKRQEGNQPQHF. The CDR3 DNA reads as TGTGCCACTAAACGACAGGAGGGCAATCAGCCCCAGCATTTT.

The chain is built from TRBV5-1 and TRBJ2-5; 7 bases agree with TRBD2. Trimming cost V 3 bases and J 0 bases; bases outside gene matches: 5. Germline V gives CDR1 SGHRS, CDR2 YFSETQ. The CDR3 runs to 15 residues. CDR3 sequence (DNA): TGCGCCAGCAGCTCGTGGGGGGGTGACCAAGAGACCCAGTACTTC. Its protein product is CASSSWGGDQETQYF.

This rearrangement joins TRBV28 to TRBJ2-7, with D perhaps TRBD1 or TRBD2 (5 bases each). The V gene's germline CDR1 is MDHEN and CDR2 SYDVKM. Trimming shortened V by 7 bases and J by 12 bases, and 22 bases separated the two germline ends. The CDR3 has 13 amino acids. The CDR3 sequence is CASIAWERGRWYF. In nucleotides, the CDR3 is TGTGCCAGCATAGCGTGGGAGAGGGGTAGGTGGTACTTC. The complete variable domain, with remaining parts taken from reference TRBV28 and TRBJ2-7, reads DVKVTQSSRYLVKRTGEKVFLECVQDMDHENMFWYRQDPGLGLRLIYFSYDVKMKEKGDIPEGYSVSREKKERFSLILESASTNQTSMYLCASIAWERGRWYFGPGTRLTVT.

The rearrangement joins TRBV5-5 to TRBJ2-5, with no clear D. The V and J ends lost 0 bases and 4 bases respectively, with 7 bases between them. Germline CDR1 reads SGHKS; CDR2 reads YYEKEE (reference sequence). The CDR3 extends over 13 amino acids. CDR3 bases: TGTGCCAGCAGCTTGGGACCTGGAGAGACCCAGTACTTC. This encodes CASSLGPGETQYF.

Points on this clone: This likely stems from a read error, as it lies one base from a far larger clone. The V gene is TRBV6-1, the J gene TRBJ2-3, with 8 nucleotides matching TRBD1. The CDR3 is 13 amino acids. J gave up 2 bases and V 6 bases, and 1 base lay outside the gene matches. Germline V gene data show CDR1 as MNHNS and CDR2 as SASEGT. As DNA, the CDR3 is TGTGCCAGCAGGGACAGGGCCACAGATACGCAGTATTTT. This translates into CASRDRATDTQYF.

The CDR3 sequence is CSVRGDRMTGNDYEQYF. The DNA of the CDR3 is TGCAGCGTTAGGGGGGATCGAATGACAGGGAACGACTACGAGCAGTACTTC. The chain employs TRBV29-1 and TRBJ2-5, with D perhaps matching TRBD1 (7 bases). The end of the DNA is better explained by TRBJ2-7, so the J call may be wrong. The CDR3 contains 17 residues. Germline-derived CDR1 and CDR2 are SQVTM and ANQGSEA.

This sequence joins TRBV7-8 and TRBJ1-2; 10 nucleotides match TRBD1. Germline loops: CDR1 SGHVS, CDR2 FQNEAQ. The length of the CDR3 is 14 residues. V shed 3 bases and J 4 bases; nucleotides not matched to a gene: 2. As DNA, the CDR3 is TGTGCCAGCAGCTTGACAGGGGGCGGCTATGGCTACACCTTC. Its protein product is CASSLTGGGYGYTF. Supplemented by reference TRBV7-8 and TRBJ1-2, the full variable domain reads GAGVSQSPRYKVAKRGQDVALRCDPISGHVSLFWYQQALGQGPEFLTYFQNEAQLDKSGLPSDRFFAERPEGSVSTLKIQRTQQEDSAVYLCASSLTGGGYGYTFGSGTRLTVV.

The J gene is TRBJ1-4, the V gene TRBV28; perhaps TRBD1 as D (6 bases). Trimming removed 6 bases at V and 7 bases at J, with 15 bases between. Germline V gene lookup returns CDR1 MDHEN and CDR2 SYDVKM. CDR3 length: 14 residues. In DNA, the CDR3 is TGTGCCAGCAGCTCCGGGACACAAGTTGAAAAACTGTTTTTT. Translation: CASSSGTQVEKLFF.

The chain recombines TRBV5-1 with TRBJ2-3, with D perhaps TRBD1 or TRBD2 (5 bases each). This CDR3 is built from 15 residues. CDR1 SGHRS and CDR2 YFSETQ come from the germline V gene. Trimming shortened V by 4 bases and J by 2 bases, and 14 bases separated the two germline ends. The CDR3 bases are TGCGCCAGCAGCCCTGAGGGGCAGATCACAGATACGCAGTATTTT. Its translation: CASSPEGQITDTQYF.

The genes are TRBV27 and TRBJ1-1; D may be TRBD1 (6 bases). The CDR3 loop spans 17 amino acids. Trimming cost V 6 bases and J 4 bases, with 24 bases left between them. CDR1 and CDR2 (germline): MNHEY, SMNVEV (reference sequence). In nucleotides, the CDR3 is TGTGCCAGCAGCACCGGGGGCGGGCCCAGATGGGGCACTGAAGCTTTCTTT. Translating it yields CASSTGGGPRWGTEAFF.

The chain links TRBV6-1 to TRBJ1-2; D possibly corresponds to TRBD1 (6 bases). The V end lost 1 base, the J end lost 6 bases, and 12 bases lay between the germline ends. This CDR3 is built from 14 residues. Germline-derived CDR1 and CDR2 are MNHNS and SASEGT. CDR3 sequence (DNA): TGTGCCAGCAGTGAAGTAGTCAGGGGCCATGGCTACACCTTC. Protein: CASSEVVRGHGYTF.

A single count supports this clone. This sequence joins TRBV10-3 and TRBJ2-2; 11 nucleotides agree with TRBD1. CDR1 and CDR2 (germline): ENHRY, SYGVKD. The V segment lost 4 bases and the J segment 0 bases; nucleotides outside the gene matches: 4. CDR3 size: 17 residues. The CDR3 nucleotides are TGTGCCATCAGTGCGTGGGGACAGGGGGCGAACACCGGGGAGCTGTTTTTT. Protein sequence: CAISAWGQGANTGELFF.

Comments on this clone: At the DNA level, this CDR3 is encoded by other sequences in the same sample as well. V usage is TRBV29-1 and J usage is TRBJ2-7, with 12 positions matching TRBD2. Germline V gives CDR1 SQVTM, CDR2 ANQGSEA. Unmatched junction bases numbered 2, after V lost 6 bases and J lost 2 bases. The CDR3 contains 13 residues. The CDR3 bases are TGCAGCGTACGGACTAGCGGGACCTACGAGCAGTACTTC. Translating gives CSVRTSGTYEQYF.

This rearrangement joins TRBV21-1 to TRBJ2-5. TRBV21-1 is designated a pseudogene. CDR3 length: 11 residues. CDR3 loop: CASSRGETQYF. The CDR3 DNA follows: TGTGCCAGCAGCAGGGGGGAGACCCAGTACTTC.

The V and J genes are TRBV6-5 and TRBJ2-5; 7 bases fit TRBD1. Germline CDR1 MNHEY, CDR2 SVGAGI. This CDR3 has 15 amino acids. V gave up 4 bases and J gave up 2 bases; unmatched junction bases: 7. The CDR3 spells CASSSAPGQQETQYF. The CDR3 nucleotides read TGTGCCAGCAGTTCAGCTCCGGGACAGCAAGAGACCCAGTACTTC.

The chain links TRBV27 to TRBJ1-2; no reliable D call. Germline loops: CDR1 MNHEY, CDR2 SMNVEV (reference sequence). Trimming took off 2 bases at V and 4 bases at J, with 8 bases between the two ends. The CDR3 is made up of 13 amino acids. In nucleotides, the CDR3 is TGTGCCAGCAGTTTACGCAGTACCTATGGCTACACCTTC. Protein: CASSLRSTYGYTF.

Regarding this clone: A far larger clone is a single base away, which makes a read error likely. Other DNA sequences in this specimen translate into the identical CDR3. The CDR3 nucleotides are TGTGCCACCAGCAGGGAAGGGGTGACAACTAACTATGGCTACACCTTC. This encodes CATSREGVTTNYGYTF. The V gene is TRBV15, the J gene TRBJ1-2; D is perhaps TRBD1 (5 bases). This CDR3 has 16 amino acids. V dropped 3 bases and J dropped 0 bases, with 14 bases sitting between them. From germline, CDR1 is LNHNV and CDR2 YYDKDF (reference sequence). Together with reference TRBV15 and TRBJ1-2, the CDR3 gives the full variable domain: DAMVIQNPRYQVTQFGKPVTLSCSQTLNHNVMYWYQQKSSQAPKLLFHYYDKDFNNEADTPDNFQSRRPNTSFCFLDIRSPGLGDTAMYLCATSREGVTTNYGYTFGSGTRLTVV.

This chain joins TRBV5-1 and TRBJ2-5; TRBD2 aligns across 7 bases. The CDR3 spans 15 residues. Germline V lookup: CDR1 SGHRS, CDR2 YFSETQ. Trimming removed 4 bases from V and 5 bases from J; junction bases left unmatched: 11. CDR3 coding DNA: TGCGCCAGCAGCGAAGGGACTATCGGGTTGGAGACCCAGTACTTC. It specifies CASSEGTIGLETQYF.

This clone was found a few times. This sequence joins TRBV28 and TRBJ1-6; 8 bases agree with TRBD1. CDR3 size: 18 residues. Germline V lookup: CDR1 MDHEN, CDR2 SYDVKM. The ends lost 4 bases at V and 0 bases at J; junction bases unmatched: 8. This CDR3 is CASSSPRTGISYNSPLHF. CDR3 DNA sequence: TGTGCCAGCAGTTCCCCACGGACAGGGATCTCCTATAATTCACCCCTCCACTTT. The full variable domain, in which reference TRBV28 and TRBJ1-6 provide the parts outside the CDR3, is DVKVTQSSRYLVKRTGEKVFLECVQDMDHENMFWYRQDPGLGLRLIYFSYDVKMKEKGDIPEGYSVSREKKERFSLILESASTNQTSMYLCASSSPRTGISYNSPLHFGNGTRLTVT.

The CDR3 spells CASSLGNSQKYQETQYF. The CDR3 DNA reads TGCGCCAGCAGCTTGGGGAATTCACAGAAGTACCAAGAGACCCAGTACTTC. The chain recombines TRBV5-1 with TRBJ2-5; D ambiguous. Germline-derived CDR1 and CDR2 are SGHRS and YFSETQ. Trimming shortened V by 0 bases and J by 0 bases, and 15 bases separated the two germline ends. The CDR3 consists of 17 residues. Using reference TRBV5-1 and TRBJ2-5 for the parts outside the CDR3, the full variable domain is KAGVTQTPRYLIKTRGQQVTLSCSPISGHRSVSWYQQTPGQGLQFLFEYFSETQRNKGNFPGRFSGRQFSNSRSEMNVSTLELGDSALYLCASSLGNSQKYQETQYFGPGTRLLVL.

V usage is TRBV7-2 and J usage is TRBJ2-7; 9 bases are a match to TRBD1. This CDR3 has 16 amino acids. The germline CDR1 and CDR2 sequences are SGHTA and FQGNSA. With 2 bases clipped from V and 2 bases from J, the junction kept 7 bases outside the gene matches. In DNA form, the CDR3 reads TGTGCCAGCAGCTTAAGGCCGGGACAGGGACCCTACGAGCAGTACTTC. Translating gives CASSLRPGQGPYEQYF.

Concerning this clone itself: A much bigger clone sits one base away, suggesting this may be a read error. Within the sample, other DNA sequences also encode this same CDR3. In DNA, the CDR3 is TGTGCCAGCAGCCGATTAGCGGGAGGAGAGACCCAGTACTTC. This translates into CASSRLAGGETQYF. The chain has TRBV6-5 and TRBJ2-5; 10 bases fit TRBD2. Germline CDR1 MNHEY, CDR2 SVGAGI. CDR3 size: 14 residues. With 6 bases clipped from V and 4 bases from J, the junction kept 5 bases outside the gene matches.

The J gene is TRBJ1-5, the V gene TRBV6-1; the D gene is possibly TRBD1 (5 bases). V shed 7 bases and J shed 0 bases, with 13 bases lying between them. CDR1 is MNHNS and CDR2 is SASEGT in the germline V gene. This CDR3 has 15 residues. The CDR3 loop reads CASMATADSNQPQHF. CDR3 nucleotide sequence: TGTGCCAGCATGGCGACAGCCGATAGCAATCAGCCCCAGCATTTT.

The chain uses TRBV5-1 and TRBJ1-1, with D uncertain. This CDR3 comprises 16 residues. Germline V gene sequence: CDR1 SGHRS, CDR2 YFSETQ. V was clipped by 2 bases and J by 4 bases, with 18 bases between them. CDR3 protein: CASSFQGQAGFTEAFF. The CDR3 DNA reads TGCGCCAGCAGCTTTCAAGGGCAGGCGGGTTTCACTGAAGCTTTCTTT. The full variable domain, its missing parts supplied by reference TRBV5-1 and TRBJ1-1, is KAGVTQTPRYLIKTRGQQVTLSCSPISGHRSVSWYQQTPGQGLQFLFEYFSETQRNKGNFPGRFSGRQFSNSRSEMNVSTLELGDSALYLCASSFQGQAGFTEAFFGQGTRLTVV.

The rearrangement uses TRBV12-5 and TRBJ2-2; 10 nucleotides line up with TRBD2. This CDR3 comprises 15 residues. With V trimmed by 3 bases and J by 4 bases, 2 bases remained unmatched. Germline CDR1 LGHNT, CDR2 FRNRAP. The CDR3 region is CASGLAGGFTGELFF. CDR3 coding DNA: TGTGCTAGTGGTTTAGCGGGAGGGTTCACCGGGGAGCTGTTTTTT.

With respect to this clone: A much larger clone sits a single nucleotide away, making a read error possible. V usage is TRBV20-1 and J usage is TRBJ1-5, with D unresolved. CDR3 length: 11 amino acids. Germline CDR1 and CDR2: DFQATT and SNEGSKA (reference sequence). CDR3 nucleotide sequence: TGCAGTGCTAAGAGCAATCGGCCCCAGCATTTT. Translating it yields CSAKSNRPQHF.